This T cell receptor (beta chain) appears in the sequencing data of a study of blood T cell repertoires in COVID-19. Study summary: The study drew acute and convalescent COVID-19 samples from the United States, Italy and Spain. The cDNA or gDNA used as material had been derived from T cells, B-cell-depleted T cells, or PBMCs.

This clone was picked up many times. Repertoires were generated with immunoSEQ multiplex PCR, while TCRdb's copy carries only in-frame clones and drops some. The sample lists some 140,000 clones; 78% were seen once. The origin of this receptor is a man older than 75 with acute or convalescent COVID-19. The specimen sequenced was peripheral blood.

The CDR3, as DNA: TGTGCCAGCAGTCAGACCGGGACAGGGGATTCACCCCTCCACTTT. Amino acids: CASSQTGTGDSPLHF. V usage is TRBV6-5 and J usage is TRBJ1-6, with 10 bases that match TRBD1. With V trimmed by 5 bases and J by 8 bases, 6 bases remained unmatched. The germline V gene has CDR1 MNHEY and CDR2 SVGAGI. This CDR3 comprises 15 residues.